This T cell receptor (beta chain) stems from a study of shared clonotypes between healthy human individuals. This was a deep-level run. Here immunoSEQ multiplex PCR was the method, and the copy in TCRdb shows in-frame clones only, minus some. The table lists hundreds of thousands of clones, 85% to 95% of them singletons. Positively selected for CCR7, the CD45RO-negative cells used as naive CD8 cells excluded terminally differentiated effector memory CD45RA+ cells. The V end was cut by 4 bases, the J end by 7 bases, with 12 bases between. The CDR3 consists of 13 residues. The germline V gene has CDR1 MNHEY and CDR2 SMNVEV (reference sequence).

The rearrangement joins TRBV27 to TRBJ2-3, with TRBD1 as a possible D gene (6 bases). Sequenced: naive CD8+ T cells sorted from blood. This TCR was sampled from a woman aged 30 to 39 in good health. The CDR3 sequence is CASSSNRVYTQYF. The CDR3 bases are TGTGCCAGCAGTTCGAACAGGGTTTATACGCAGTATTTT.